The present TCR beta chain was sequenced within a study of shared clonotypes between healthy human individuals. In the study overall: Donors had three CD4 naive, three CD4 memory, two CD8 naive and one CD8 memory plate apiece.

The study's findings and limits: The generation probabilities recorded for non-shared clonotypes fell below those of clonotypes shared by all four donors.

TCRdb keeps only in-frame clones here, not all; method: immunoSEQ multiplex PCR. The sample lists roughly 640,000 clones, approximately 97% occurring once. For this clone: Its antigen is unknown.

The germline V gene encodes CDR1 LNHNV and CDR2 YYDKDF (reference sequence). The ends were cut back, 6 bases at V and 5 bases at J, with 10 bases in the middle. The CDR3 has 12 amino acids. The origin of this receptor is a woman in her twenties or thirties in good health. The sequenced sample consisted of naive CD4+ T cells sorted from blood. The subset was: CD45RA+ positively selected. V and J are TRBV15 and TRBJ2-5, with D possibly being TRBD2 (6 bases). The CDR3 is CATSFAGETQYF. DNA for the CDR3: TGTGCCACCAGTTTTGCGGGGGAGACCCAGTACTTC. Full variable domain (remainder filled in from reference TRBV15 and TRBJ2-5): DAMVIQNPRYQVTQFGKPVTLSCSQTLNHNVMYWYQQKSSQAPKLLFHYYDKDFNNEADTPDNFQSRRPNTSFCFLDIRSPGLGDTAMYLCATSFAGETQYFGPGTRLLVL.